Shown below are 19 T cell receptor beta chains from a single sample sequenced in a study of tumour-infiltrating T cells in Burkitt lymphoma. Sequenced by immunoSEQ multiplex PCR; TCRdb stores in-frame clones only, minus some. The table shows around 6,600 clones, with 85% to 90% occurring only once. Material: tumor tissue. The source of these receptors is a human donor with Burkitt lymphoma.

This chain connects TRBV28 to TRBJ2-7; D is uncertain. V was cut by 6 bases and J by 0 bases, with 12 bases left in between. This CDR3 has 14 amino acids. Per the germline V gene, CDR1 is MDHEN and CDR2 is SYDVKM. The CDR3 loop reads CASRQVGRSYEQYF. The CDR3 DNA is TGTGCCAGCAGGCAAGTAGGACGCTCCTACGAGCAGTACTTC.

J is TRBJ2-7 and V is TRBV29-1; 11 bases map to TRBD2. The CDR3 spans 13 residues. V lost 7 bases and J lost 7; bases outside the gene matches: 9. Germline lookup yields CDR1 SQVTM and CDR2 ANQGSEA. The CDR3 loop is CSAKTSGVDEQYF. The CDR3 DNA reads TGCAGCGCAAAGACTAGCGGGGTTGATGAGCAGTACTTC.

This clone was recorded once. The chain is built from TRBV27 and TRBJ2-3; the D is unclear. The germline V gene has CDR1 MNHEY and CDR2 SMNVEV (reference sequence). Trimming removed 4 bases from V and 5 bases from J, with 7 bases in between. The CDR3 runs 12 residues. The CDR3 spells CASSSLGDTQYF. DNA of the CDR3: TGTGCCAGCAGTTCCCTCGGAGATACGCAGTATTTT.

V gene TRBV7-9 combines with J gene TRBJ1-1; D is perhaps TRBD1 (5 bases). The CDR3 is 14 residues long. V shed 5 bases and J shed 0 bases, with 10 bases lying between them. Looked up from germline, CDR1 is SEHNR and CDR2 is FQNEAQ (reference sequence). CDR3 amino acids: CASSLARVNTEAFF. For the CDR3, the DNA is TGTGCCAGCAGCCTCGCCAGGGTGAACACTGAAGCTTTCTTT.

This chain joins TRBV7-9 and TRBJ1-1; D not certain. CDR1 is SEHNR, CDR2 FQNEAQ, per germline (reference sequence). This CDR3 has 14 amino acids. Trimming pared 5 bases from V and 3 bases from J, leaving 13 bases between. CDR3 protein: CASSLRVSDTEAFF. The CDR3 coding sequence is TGTGCCAGCAGCCTAAGGGTATCGGACACTGAAGCTTTCTTT.

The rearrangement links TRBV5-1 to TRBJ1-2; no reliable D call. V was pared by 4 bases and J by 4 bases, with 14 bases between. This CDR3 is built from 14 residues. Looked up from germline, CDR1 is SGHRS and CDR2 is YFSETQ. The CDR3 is CASSPGSGGYGYTF. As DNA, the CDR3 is TGCGCCAGCAGCCCCGGGTCCGGCGGCTATGGCTACACCTTC.

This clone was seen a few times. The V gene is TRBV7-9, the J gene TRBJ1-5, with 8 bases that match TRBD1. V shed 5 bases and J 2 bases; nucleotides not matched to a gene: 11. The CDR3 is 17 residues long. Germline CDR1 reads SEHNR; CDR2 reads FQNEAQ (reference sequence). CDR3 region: CASSTDRGPRGNQPQHF. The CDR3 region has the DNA TGTGCCAGCAGCACCGACAGGGGCCCGAGGGGCAATCAGCCCCAGCATTTT.

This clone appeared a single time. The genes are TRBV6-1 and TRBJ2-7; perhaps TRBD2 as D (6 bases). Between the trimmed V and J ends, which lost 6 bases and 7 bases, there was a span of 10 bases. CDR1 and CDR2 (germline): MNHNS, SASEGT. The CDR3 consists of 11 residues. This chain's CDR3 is CASRTGLEQYF. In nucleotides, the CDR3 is TGTGCCAGCAGAACCGGACTAGAGCAGTACTTC.

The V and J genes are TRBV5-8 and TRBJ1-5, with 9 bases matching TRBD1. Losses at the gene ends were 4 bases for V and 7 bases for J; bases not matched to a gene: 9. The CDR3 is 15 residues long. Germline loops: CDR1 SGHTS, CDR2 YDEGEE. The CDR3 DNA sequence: TGTGCCAGCAGCCCCGGGACAGGGCTATGGCAGCCCCAGCATTTT. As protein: CASSPGTGLWQPQHF.

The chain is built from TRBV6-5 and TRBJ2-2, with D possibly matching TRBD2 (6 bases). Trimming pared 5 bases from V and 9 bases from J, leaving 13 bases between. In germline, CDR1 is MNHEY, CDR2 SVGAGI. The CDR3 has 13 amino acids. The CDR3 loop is CASSKIAARELFF. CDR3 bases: TGTGCCAGCAGTAAGATAGCGGCGAGGGAGCTGTTTTTT.

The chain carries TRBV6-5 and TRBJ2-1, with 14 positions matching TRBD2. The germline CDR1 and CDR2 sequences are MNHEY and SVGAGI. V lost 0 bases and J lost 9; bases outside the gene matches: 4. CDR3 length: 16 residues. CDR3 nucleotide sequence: TGTGCCAGCAGTTACTCGGGACTAGCGGGAGTGAGTGAGCAGTTCTTC. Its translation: CASSYSGLAGVSEQFF.

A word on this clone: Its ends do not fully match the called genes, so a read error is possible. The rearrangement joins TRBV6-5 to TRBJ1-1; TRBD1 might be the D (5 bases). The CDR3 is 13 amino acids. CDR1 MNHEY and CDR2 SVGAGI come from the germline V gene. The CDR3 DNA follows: TGTGCCACCCGAGGGGCGGGGAACTCTGAAGCTTTCTTT. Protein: CATRGAGNSEAFF.

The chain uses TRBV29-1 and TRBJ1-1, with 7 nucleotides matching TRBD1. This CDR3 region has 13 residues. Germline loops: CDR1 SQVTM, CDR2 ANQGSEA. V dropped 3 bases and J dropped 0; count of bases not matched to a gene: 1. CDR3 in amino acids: CSVDQGVNTEAFF. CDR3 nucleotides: TGCAGCGTTGATCAGGGGGTGAACACTGAAGCTTTCTTT.

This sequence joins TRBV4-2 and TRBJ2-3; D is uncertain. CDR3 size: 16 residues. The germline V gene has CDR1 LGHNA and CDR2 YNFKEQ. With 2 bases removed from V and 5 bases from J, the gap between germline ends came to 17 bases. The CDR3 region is CASSQQSPGIGDTQYF. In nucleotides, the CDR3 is TGTGCCAGCAGCCAACAATCGCCCGGAATCGGAGATACGCAGTATTTT.

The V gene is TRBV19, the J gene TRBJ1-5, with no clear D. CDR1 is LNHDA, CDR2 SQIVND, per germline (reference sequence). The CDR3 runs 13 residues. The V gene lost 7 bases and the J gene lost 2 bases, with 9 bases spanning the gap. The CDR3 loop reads CASKRDGNQPQHF. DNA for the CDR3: TGTGCCAGTAAGCGAGACGGCAATCAGCCCCAGCATTTT.

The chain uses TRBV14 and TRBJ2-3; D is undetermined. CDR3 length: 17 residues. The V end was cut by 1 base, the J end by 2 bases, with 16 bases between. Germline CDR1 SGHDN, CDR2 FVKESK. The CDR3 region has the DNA TGTGCCAGCAGCCAAGGCCTTGAGTTGGCCTCCACAGATACGCAGTATTTT. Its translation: CASSQGLELASTDTQYF. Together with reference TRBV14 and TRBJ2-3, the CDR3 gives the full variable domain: EAGVTQFPSHSVIEKGQTVTLRCDPISGHDNLYWYRRVMGKEIKFLLHFVKESKQDESGMPNNRFLAERTGGTYSTLKVQPAELEDSGVYFCASSQGLELASTDTQYFGPGTRLTVL.

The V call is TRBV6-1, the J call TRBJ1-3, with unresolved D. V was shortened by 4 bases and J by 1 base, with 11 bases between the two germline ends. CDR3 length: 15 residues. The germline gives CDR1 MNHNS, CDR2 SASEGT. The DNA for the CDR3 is TGTGCCAGCAGTGCGTTTCGGTCTTCTGGAAACACCATATATTTT. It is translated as CASSAFRSSGNTIYF.

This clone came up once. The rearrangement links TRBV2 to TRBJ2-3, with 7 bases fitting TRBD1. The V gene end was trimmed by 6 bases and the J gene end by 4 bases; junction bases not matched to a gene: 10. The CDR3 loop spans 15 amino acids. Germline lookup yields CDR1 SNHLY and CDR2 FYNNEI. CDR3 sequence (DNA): TGTGCCAGCAGAAAACAGGGGATTGGGTCAGATACGCAGTATTTT. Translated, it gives CASRKQGIGSDTQYF.

CDR3 nucleotide sequence: TGTGCCAGCAGCTTGGGGGCCAGTGAAGCTTTCTTT. This codes for CASSLGASEAFF. The chain joins TRBV5-4 to TRBJ1-1; the D is unclear. V was shortened by 0 bases and J by 7 bases, with 7 bases between the two germline ends. Germline assignment: CDR1 SGHNT and CDR2 YYREEE (reference sequence). CDR3 length: 12 residues.